Below, 11 T cell receptor beta chains from the same sample are listed, as sequenced in a study of blood T cell repertoires in COVID-19 (dated by TCRdb to 2018 to 2021). The library relied on the immunoSEQ multiplex PCR assay. The table was pulled from immuneACCESS by TCRdb, which kept in-frame rearrangements only. Such tables lose some clones; where checked, under half of the loss comes from unresolved V genes, and the rest has no known cause. The sample yields about 30,000 clones; about 90% were counted once. The top ten clonotypes cover roughly 2.3% of the sample. Sequencing used peripheral blood. The receptors originated from a man aged 45-65 years with active COVID-19.

The rearrangement joins TRBV28 to TRBJ2-1; TRBD2 matches at 14 bases. V was clipped by 6 bases and J by 11 bases; unmatched bases: 9. Germline CDR1 is MDHEN and CDR2 is SYDVKM. This CDR3 is 15 amino acids long. The CDR3 nucleotides are TGTGCCAGCAGAAGGGGACTAGCGGGAGCAGAGAAGCAGTTCTTC. Encoded protein: CASRRGLAGAEKQFF.

The chain joins TRBV5-4 to TRBJ1-2; 9 nucleotides align to TRBD1. From germline, CDR1 is SGHNT and CDR2 YYREEE (reference sequence). This CDR3 has 16 residues. The ends lost 0 bases at V and 3 bases at J; junction bases unmatched: 6. In nucleotides, the CDR3 is TGTGCCAGCAGCTTGGACAGGGGGCTCAAGGACTATGGCTACACCTTC. Translating gives CASSLDRGLKDYGYTF.

This chain joins TRBV6-5 and TRBJ2-5, with 8 positions matching TRBD2. V gave up 6 bases and J gave up 5 bases; unmatched junction bases: 2. The CDR3 runs to 12 residues. Germline CDR1 reads MNHEY; CDR2 reads SVGAGI. In DNA, the CDR3 is TGTGCCAGCAGGGGACTAGGGGAGACCCAGTACTTC. Protein product: CASRGLGETQYF.

The chain couples TRBV21-1 to TRBJ1-2; the table's D call, TRBD1, was not checked against the DNA. TRBV21-1 is annotated as a pseudogene. The CDR3 covers 17 residues. The CDR3 DNA is TGTGCCAGCAGCGACCCGGGACAGGGAACGGGCACTGATGGCTACACCTTC. It encodes CASSDPGQGTGTDGYTF.

The chain links TRBV28 to TRBJ2-3; no clear D. CDR1 is MDHEN and CDR2 is SYDVKM in the germline V gene. This CDR3 is 14 amino acids long. Trimming shortened V by 4 bases and J by 1 base, and 9 bases separated the two germline ends. CDR3 DNA: TGTGCCAGCAGTTCGCCCGCGGGCACAGATACGCAGTATTTT. As protein: CASSSPAGTDTQYF. The whole variable domain, filled in from reference TRBV28 and TRBJ2-3, reads DVKVTQSSRYLVKRTGEKVFLECVQDMDHENMFWYRQDPGLGLRLIYFSYDVKMKEKGDIPEGYSVSREKKERFSLILESASTNQTSMYLCASSSPAGTDTQYFGPGTRLTVL.

The genes are TRBV11-3 and TRBJ2-1; 7 positions agree with TRBD1. The CDR3 sequence is 16 residues long. CDR1 is SGHNT, CDR2 YENEEA, per germline. Losses at the gene ends were 5 bases for V and 5 bases for J; bases not matched to a gene: 12. The CDR3 here is CASSPTAGTVNNEQFF. The CDR3 DNA sequence: TGTGCCAGCAGCCCAACCGCCGGGACAGTAAACAATGAGCAGTTCTTC.

The V and J genes are TRBV6-5 and TRBJ1-1; TRBD1 agrees at 7 bases. V was clipped by 7 bases and J by 4 bases; unmatched bases: 9. Germline V gives CDR1 MNHEY, CDR2 SVGAGI. This CDR3 has 14 amino acids. The CDR3 DNA reads TGTGCCAGCAATACACAGGGGTGGGCCACTGAAGCTTTCTTT. It translates to CASNTQGWATEAFF.

The chain uses TRBV7-9 and TRBJ2-1; 10 nucleotides line up with TRBD2. Germline CDR1 and CDR2: SEHNR and FQNEAQ (reference sequence). J lost 3 bases, V lost 5 bases, and 4 bases had no gene match. The CDR3 is 15 residues long. The CDR3 coding sequence is TGTGCCAGCAGCCCGCCTAGCGGGGGCTACAATGAGCAGTTCTTC. Its translation is CASSPPSGGYNEQFF.

The gene calls are TRBV14 and TRBJ2-3, with 7 nucleotides matching TRBD1. The J segment lost 0 bases and the V segment lost 9 bases, leaving 3 bases of the junction unmatched. The CDR3 extends over 13 amino acids. Germline CDR1 is SGHDN and CDR2 is FVKESK. The CDR3 reads CASNRGSTDTQYF. The CDR3, as DNA: TGTGCCAGTAACAGGGGAAGCACAGATACGCAGTATTTT.

The rearrangement joins TRBV5-1 to TRBJ1-2, with unresolved D. The V gene lost 2 bases and the J gene lost 0 bases, with 5 bases spanning the gap. The CDR3 is 13 amino acids. In germline, CDR1 is SGHRS, CDR2 YFSETQ. CDR3 sequence reads: CASSFSANYGYTF. The CDR3 region has the DNA TGCGCCAGCAGCTTTTCGGCTAACTATGGCTACACCTTC.

The chain couples TRBV4-2 to TRBJ2-1; D unclear. This CDR3 has 13 residues. Deletions cut 0 bases from V and 9 bases from J, with 9 bases between. CDR1 is LGHNA, CDR2 YNFKEQ, per germline. The CDR3 DNA is TGTGCCAGCAGCCAAGATCGTTTTGTTGAGCAGTTCTTC. Its protein is CASSQDRFVEQFF.